The present TCR beta chain was sequenced within a study of response to subunit inactivated influenza vaccine (dated by TCRdb to 2016 to 2019). For the wider study: The study used deep quantitative T cell receptor repertoire profiling to track responses to a trivalent subunit inactivated influenza vaccine.

Findings and caveats that apply to the study as a whole: According to the authors, only a limited number of new T cells may be recruited by each seasonal influenza vaccination.

According to the germline V gene, CDR1 reads MNHNS and CDR2 reads SASEGT. Its CDR3 holds 15 amino acids, cysteine through phenylalanine. Of all the DNA, just the CDR3 is kept, 45 bases in frame from base 1. The V end gives up 5 bases and the J end 8 bases, leaving 9 bases in the junction not matched to a gene. Libraries were made using RT-PCR. The data were produced on an Illumina HiSeq 2500. TCRdb redid the processing of the public reads, applying fastp at Q25 and MiXCR, and retained in-frame beta chains. Each CDR3 protein appears once, grouped with its most common genes and DNA. The sample includes roughly 180,000 distinct CDR3 sequences, with approximately 9.2% observed a single time. Under 13% of the sample lies in the top ten. The sample holds a few counts of this clonotype. The clone's antigen remains unknown. No base-level quality is on record; no much larger clone is a single base apart.

The sequence was obtained from a man over 45 who received an inactivated influenza vaccine. Donor details come from another sample of the same person, matched by shared clones. The material sequenced was non-naive T cells sorted from PBMCs, taken on the day of vaccination. The cell subset or site label, read with the paper, signifies: memory T cell fraction. Recombination joined TRBV6-1 with TRBJ1-6, and 7 bases in between align with TRBD1. The sequenced DNA: TGTGCCAGCAGTAGGGACAGTATTCAGTATTCACCCCTCCACTTT. Translated, this gives CASSRDSIQYSPLHF.